Listed below are T cell receptor beta chains from one sample, sequenced in a study of blood T cell repertoires in COVID-19. Libraries were prepared by immunoSEQ multiplex PCR; TCRdb keeps only in-frame clonotypes and omits some of them. Here the sample spans a few hundred thousand clones, around nine tenths being singletons. Sequences were obtained from PBMCs or T cells enriched from blood (not recorded which). The receptors were gathered from a woman in her 50s who had recovered from COVID-19. The CDR3 runs from the conserved cysteine through the conserved F or W. The D gene is left open where the match is weak. For some rows the clone size is stated as once, few or many, or as a class when expanded; others skip it.

>NA|14|TRBD1|TRBJ1-1|TRBV5-5
CASSILVGTGEAFF
TGTGCCAGCAGCATCTTGGTCGGGACAGGCGAAGCTTTCTTT
>NA|14|TRBD1|TRBJ1-5|TRBV19
CASSLGQGLVAQHF
TGTGCCAGTAGCTTAGGACAGGGGCTGGTAGCCCAGCATTTT
>NA|13|NA|TRBJ1-1|TRBV19
CASSIVTTSEAFF
TGTGCCAGTAGTATAGTGACAACTTCTGAAGCTTTCTTT
>NA|12|NA|TRBJ1-2|TRBV9
CASSALGYGYTF
TGTGCCAGCAGCGCTCTAGGCTATGGCTACACCTTC
>once|13|NA|TRBJ1-1|TRBV19
CASAPRGDTEAFF
TGTGCCAGTGCCCCGCGGGGAGACACTGAAGCTTTCTTT
>NA|15|NA|TRBJ2-3|TRBV9
CASSTGGASTDTQYF
TGTGCCAGCAGCACGGGGGGCGCGAGCACAGATACGCAGTATTTT
>NA|12|NA|TRBJ1-2|TRBV19
CASSQRTDGYTF
TGTGCCAGTAGTCAACGGACAGATGGCTACACCTTC
>once|18|TRBD1|TRBJ1-2|TRBV2
CASSVMGQGLLINYGYTF
TGTGCCAGCAGTGTTATGGGACAGGGCCTTCTTATTAACTATGGCTACACCTTC
>few|16|TRBD2|TRBJ2-3|TRBV9
CASSVVLAGSTDTQYF
TGTGCCAGCAGCGTAGTCTTAGCGGGGAGCACAGATACGCAGTATTTT
>NA|15|TRBD1|TRBJ1-1|TRBV5-6
CASSPEGQSYTEAFF
TGTGCCAGCAGCCCGGAGGGACAGTCGTACACTGAAGCTTTCTTT
>NA|14|TRBD1|TRBJ1-2|TRBV19
CASNLEGASYGYTF
TGTGCCAGTAACCTCGAGGGGGCGTCCTATGGCTACACCTTC
>NA|15|NA|TRBJ1-1|TRBV7-9
CASSFRMSENTEAFF
TGTGCCAGCAGCTTTCGTATGTCAGAGAACACTGAAGCTTTCTTT
>NA|15|NA|TRBJ2-7|TRBV19
CASSISGTGIYEQYF
TGTGCCAGTAGTATAAGCGGGACAGGTATCTACGAGCAGTACTTC
>NA|14|NA|TRBJ2-3|TRBV7-2
CASSLVGGSDTQYF
TGTGCCAGCAGCTTAGTTGGGGGCTCAGATACGCAGTATTTT
>NA|17|TRBD2|TRBJ2-1|TRBV4-1
CASSQVGTSGGRNEQFF
TGCGCCAGCAGCCAAGTAGGGACTAGCGGGGGGAGAAATGAGCAGTTCTTC
>few|14|NA|TRBJ2-2|TRBV10-3
CAISENHSGGELFF
TGTGCCATCAGTGAAAACCATTCCGGCGGGGAGCTGTTTTTT
>once|14|NA|TRBJ1-4|TRBV27
CASRLGGKNEKLFF
TGTGCCAGCAGATTAGGCGGAAAGAATGAAAAACTGTTTTTT
>NA|15|NA|TRBJ2-1|TRBV24-1
CATSPLGGADNEQFF
TGTGCCACCAGTCCGCTCGGCGGGGCCGACAATGAGCAGTTCTTC
>NA|17|TRBD1|TRBJ2-1|TRBV28
CASSLLTRQGGLNEQFF
TGTGCCAGCAGTTTACTTACCCGACAGGGCGGGTTGAATGAGCAGTTCTTC
>NA|12|NA|TRBJ2-7|TRBV3-1/TRBV3-2
CASSHSSYEQYF
TGTGCCAGCAGCCACTCCTCCTACGAGCAGTACTTC
>NA|15|NA|TRBJ2-7|TRBV7-6
CASSIDTGFSYEQYF
TGTGCCAGCAGCATCGATACAGGGTTCTCCTACGAGCAGTACTTC
>NA|13|NA|TRBJ2-3|TRBV6-5
CASRPGAATTQYF
TGTGCCAGCAGACCAGGGGCCGCCACTACGCAGTATTTT
>NA|16|TRBD1|TRBJ2-3|TRBV27
CASSRKQGATTDTQYF
TGTGCCAGCAGTCGAAAGCAGGGGGCCACCACAGATACGCAGTATTTT
>NA|15|TRBD1|TRBJ1-5|TRBV7-9
CASSTTGGSNQPQHF
TGTGCCAGCAGCACCACAGGGGGTAGCAATCAGCCCCAGCATTTT
>NA|16|NA|TRBJ1-5|TRBV19
CASSIVLGAGNQPQHF
TGTGCCAGTAGTATCGTTTTGGGGGCCGGCAATCAGCCCCAGCATTTT
>NA|13|NA|TRBJ1-1|TRBV2
CATRGGGDTEAFF
TGTGCCACCCGGGGTGGTGGGGACACTGAAGCTTTCTTT
>NA|11|NA|TRBJ1-2|TRBV29-1
CSVRQGKGYTF
TGCAGCGTTCGGCAGGGGAAAGGCTACACCTTC
>NA|16|NA|TRBJ1-6|TRBV5-4
CASSLVSGAVSSPLHF
TGTGCCAGCAGCTTGGTTTCAGGGGCGGTTAGCTCACCCCTCCACTTT
>few|19|TRBD2|TRBJ2-1|TRBV7-9
CASSLALTSGGATYNEQFF
TGTGCCAGCAGCTTAGCGCTGACTAGCGGGGGGGCTACCTACAATGAGCAGTTCTTC
>NA|15|TRBD1|TRBJ2-1|TRBV5-1
CASSYRDRQYNEQFF
TGCGCCAGCAGCTACCGGGACAGACAATACAATGAGCAGTTCTTC
>NA|16|NA|TRBJ2-3|TRBV3-1/TRBV3-2
CASSLGGGGSTDTQYF
TGTGCCAGCAGCCTTGGAGGTGGAGGTAGCACAGATACGCAGTATTTT
>NA|12|NA|TRBJ1-2|TRBV10-3
CAISEGQAGLTF
TGTGCCATCAGTGAGGGTCAGGCGGGTCTCACCTTC
>NA|15|NA|TRBJ2-2|TRBV5-1
CASSKLATRSGELFF
TGCGCCAGCAGCAAGCTAGCTACCCGAAGCGGGGAGCTGTTTTTT
>NA|15|NA|TRBJ1-1|TRBV4-2
CASSQVTAMNTEAFF
TGTGCCAGCAGCCAAGTTACAGCCATGAACACTGAAGCTTTCTTT
>NA|14|NA|TRBJ1-1|TRBV7-9
CASSREPLNTEAFF
TGTGCCAGCAGCAGAGAGCCTCTGAACACTGAAGCTTTCTTT
>NA|11|NA|TRBJ2-1|TRBV5-1
CASSQANEQFF
TGCGCCAGCAGCCAAGCCAATGAGCAGTTCTTC
>NA|17|TRBD1|TRBJ1-5|TRBV7-9
CASSFGTGGSVNQPQHF
TGTGCCAGCAGCTTCGGGACAGGGGGCAGCGTCAATCAGCCCCAGCATTTT
>NA|13|NA|TRBJ1-3|TRBV28
CASRVGGGNTIYF
TGTGCCAGCAGGGTCGGCGGGGGAAACACCATATATTTT